This entry lists 15 T cell receptor beta chains sequenced from one sample in a study of shared clonotypes between healthy human individuals. CD45RO-negative, CCR7-positively selected cells formed the naive CD8 fraction, excluding terminally differentiated effector memory CD45RA+ cells. Profiled with immunoSEQ multiplex PCR; TCRdb holds only in-frame clones, not every one. Of roughly 2 million clones listed, about 95% were seen once; the top ten hold 1.1%. Sequencing was performed on naive CD8+ T cells sorted from blood. The source is a man younger than 35 in good health.

This clone was recorded only once. The chain employs TRBV10-2 and TRBJ2-7; no reliable D call. Trimming left V 1 base short and J 0 bases short, with 7 bases between. In germline, CDR1 is WSHSY, CDR2 SAAADI. This CDR3 comprises 14 residues. The CDR3 DNA follows: TGCGCCAGCAGTGAGTTTGCGAGCTCCTACGAGCAGTACTTC. Its translation is CASSEFASSYEQYF.

The V and J genes are TRBV9 and TRBJ2-3; TRBD1 aligns across 7 bases. V lost 3 bases, J lost 4 bases, and 2 bases stayed unmatched. This CDR3 is 13 amino acids long. Germline CDR1 and CDR2: SGDLS and YYNGEE. CDR3 nucleotides: TGTGCCAGCAGCGACAGGGGACCAGATACGCAGTATTTT. Translating gives CASSDRGPDTQYF.

The chain has TRBV4-1 and TRBJ2-7, with a tentative D call TRBD2 (5 bases). The germline gives CDR1 MGHRA, CDR2 YSYEKL. The CDR3 consists of 16 residues. V lost 0 bases to trimming and J lost 0 bases, with 12 bases between them. Here the CDR3 reads CASSQETRASSYEQYF. In DNA, the CDR3 is TGCGCCAGCAGCCAAGAGACGCGGGCCAGCTCCTACGAGCAGTACTTC.

This chain links TRBV5-5 with TRBJ2-7, with D perhaps TRBD2 (6 bases). CDR1 and CDR2 (germline): SGHKS, YYEKEE (reference sequence). The CDR3 runs 17 residues. V was trimmed by 0 bases and J by 4 bases, leaving 20 bases between them. CDR3 in DNA: TGTGCCAGCAGCTTGGCGAGTCTAGCGCCCTTAGGGTACGAGCAGTACTTC. It translates to CASSLASLAPLGYEQYF.

The genes are TRBV30 and TRBJ1-1, with D maybe TRBD1 (6 bases). Germline V gene sequence: CDR1 GTSNPN, CDR2 SVGIG (reference sequence). The CDR3 is 13 amino acids. Trimming took 2 bases from V and 6 from J, leaving 13 bases between them. The CDR3 sequence: CAWSMLGAPEAFF. CDR3 DNA sequence: TGTGCCTGGAGTATGTTGGGGGCACCTGAAGCTTTCTTT.

The CDR3 DNA reads TGTGCCAGTAGTATAGGCCAGGATTATAGCAATCAGCCCCAGCATTTT. Translated: CASSIGQDYSNQPQHF. The rearrangement links TRBV19 to TRBJ1-5; D ambiguous. Trimming pared 1 base from V and 0 bases from J, leaving 10 bases between. CDR1 is LNHDA, CDR2 SQIVND, per germline (reference sequence). This CDR3 spans 16 amino acids.

In its sample, this clone was seen once. The CDR3 loop reads CASSRTPNGETQYF. The CDR3 DNA reads as TGCGCCAGCAGCAGGACCCCCAATGGAGAGACCCAGTACTTC. V and J are TRBV5-1 and TRBJ2-5; D call uncertain. Germline loops: CDR1 SGHRS, CDR2 YFSETQ. The CDR3 contains 14 residues. Trimming left V 4 bases short and J 4 bases short, with 14 bases between.

The chain recombines TRBV28 with TRBJ1-5; D gene unclear. Germline V gives CDR1 MDHEN, CDR2 SYDVKM. V was shortened by 6 bases and J by 7 bases, with 22 bases between the two germline ends. There are 16 residues in the CDR3. CDR3 sequence (DNA): TGTGCCAGCAGACCCGAAGGACCGCTGCCCGGGCAGCCCCAGCATTTT. Translated: CASRPEGPLPGQPQHF.

Comment on this clone: The same CDR3 also results from other DNA sequences found in this sample. The chain uses TRBV28 and TRBJ2-7; D gene unclear. Germline assignment: CDR1 MDHEN and CDR2 SYDVKM. The V gene lost 3 bases and the J gene lost 0 bases, with 6 bases spanning the gap. This CDR3 region has 13 residues. The CDR3 DNA reads TGTGCCAGCAGTTTTACCATCTCCTACGAGCAGTACTTC. Its protein product is CASSFTISYEQYF.

This chain uses TRBV4-1 with TRBJ2-7, with D maybe TRBD2 (6 bases). Germline V gene data show CDR1 as MGHRA and CDR2 as YSYEKL. V was pared by 4 bases and J by 5 bases, with 12 bases between. The CDR3 loop spans 13 amino acids. CDR3 residues: CASSPGGPNEQYF. In DNA, the CDR3 is TGCGCCAGCAGCCCCGGAGGGCCTAACGAGCAGTACTTC.

The chain uses TRBV4-1 and TRBJ2-7; a weak D match, TRBD2 (6 bases). CDR1 is MGHRA, CDR2 YSYEKL, per germline. CDR3 length equals 15 residues. V shed 1 base and J shed 3 bases, with 13 bases lying between them. CDR3 residues: CASSQVEGLIYEQYF. The CDR3 nucleotides are TGCGCCAGCAGCCAAGTCGAGGGACTGATCTACGAGCAGTACTTC.

This clone was found once. This same CDR3 is encoded by further DNA sequences in the sample. This CDR3 is CASSLDRYNEQFF. DNA of the CDR3: TGTGCCAGCAGCTTGGACAGATACAATGAGCAGTTCTTC. V gene TRBV5-6 combines with J gene TRBJ2-1; D gene ambiguous. Germline values: CDR1 SGHDT, CDR2 YYEEEE. The CDR3 runs 13 residues. Between the trimmed V and J ends, which lost 0 bases and 4 bases, there was a span of 5 bases.

This chain connects TRBV13 to TRBJ1-4; D not resolved. The CDR3 length is 13 residues. Germline CDR1 is PRHDT and CDR2 is FYEKMQ (reference sequence). Trimming shortened V by 2 bases and J by 6 bases, and 7 bases separated the two germline ends. The CDR3 loop reads CASSLNRDEKLFF. In DNA, the CDR3 is TGTGCCAGCAGCTTAAACCGAGATGAAAAACTGTTTTTT. Supplemented by reference TRBV13 and TRBJ1-4, the full variable domain reads AAGVIQSPRHLIKEKRETATLKCYPIPRHDTVYWYQQGPGQDPQFLISFYEKMQSDKGSIPDRFSAQQFSDYHSELNMSSLELGDSALYFCASSLNRDEKLFFGSGTQLSVL.

The V gene is TRBV7-8, the J gene TRBJ2-3; 7 bases fit TRBD1. V lost 5 bases, J lost 1 base, and 6 bases stayed unmatched. The germline V gene has CDR1 SGHVS and CDR2 FQNEAQ. The CDR3 sequence is 15 residues long. In DNA form, the CDR3 reads TGTGCCAGCAGCCCAAGGGGGCAGGGCACAGATACGCAGTATTTT. Its protein product is CASSPRGQGTDTQYF.

J is TRBJ2-7 and V is TRBV9; D is unclear. The CDR3 loop spans 14 amino acids. The ends were cut back, 2 bases at V and 2 bases at J, with 11 bases in the middle. CDR1 SGDLS and CDR2 YYNGEE come from the germline V gene. The CDR3 spells CASSVSYVPYEQYF. CDR3 bases: TGTGCCAGCAGCGTGAGTTATGTTCCCTACGAGCAGTACTTC.